The 28 T cell receptor beta chains reported below all come from one sample, sequenced in a study of shared clonotypes between healthy human individuals. Using immunoSEQ multiplex PCR, the repertoire was profiled, and TCRdb retains in-frame clones only, with some absent. The repertoire holds about 660,000 clones, 74% seen once, with about 1.8% in the top ten. Sequencing used memory CD4+ T cells sorted from blood. Noted subset: CD45RA-negative fraction. These TCRs come from a young woman in good health.

V usage is TRBV18 and J usage is TRBJ2-1; 10 nucleotides match TRBD2. The V and J ends lost 3 bases and 5 bases, in that order; junction bases with no gene match: 7. This CDR3 comprises 16 residues. Germline lookup yields CDR1 KGHSH and CDR2 LQKENI. As DNA, the CDR3 is TGTGCCAGCTCACCTTTTGGACTAGCGGAAGACAATGAGCAGTTCTTC. Translating it yields CASSPFGLAEDNEQFF.

The rearrangement uses TRBV5-6 and TRBJ2-7; possible D gene TRBD1, 6 bases. Germline-derived CDR1 and CDR2 are SGHDT and YYEEEE. V gave up 2 bases and J gave up 3 bases, with 9 bases separating them. This CDR3 spans 13 amino acids. The CDR3 region is CASSFPGHYEQYF. DNA for the CDR3: TGTGCCAGCAGCTTCCCGGGACACTACGAGCAGTACTTC.

The chain has TRBV5-6 and TRBJ1-2, with D perhaps TRBD1 (6 bases). The CDR3 consists of 14 residues. The ends were cut back, 2 bases at V and 4 bases at J, with 12 bases in the middle. Germline loops: CDR1 SGHDT, CDR2 YYEEEE. CDR3 in DNA: TGTGCCAGCAGCTTACGGGGGGCTGGCTATGGCTACACCTTC. Translating it yields CASSLRGAGYGYTF.

This clone has a handful of counts. This specimen includes other DNA sequences encoding the same CDR3. The CDR3 loop reads CAWSAGRNQPQHF. Written as DNA, the CDR3 is TGTGCCTGGAGTGCAGGCCGCAATCAGCCCCAGCATTTT. The chain uses TRBV30 and TRBJ1-5; D unclear. The CDR3 loop spans 13 amino acids. CDR1 and CDR2 (germline): GTSNPN, SVGIG (reference sequence). With 1 base removed from V and 2 bases from J, the gap between germline ends came to 6 bases.

V usage is TRBV29-1 and J usage is TRBJ2-5, with D unresolved. CDR1 SQVTM and CDR2 ANQGSEA come from the germline V gene. This CDR3 contains 12 residues. The ends were cut back, 6 bases at V and 3 bases at J, with 11 bases in the middle. The CDR3 reads CSVDGVEETQYF. The CDR3 coding sequence is TGCAGCGTGGATGGCGTCGAAGAGACCCAGTACTTC.

This clone was picked up many times. The chain couples TRBV11-3 to TRBJ2-2; possibly TRBD1 for D (6 bases). The CDR3 has 20 amino acids. V lost 0 bases, J lost 4 bases, and 24 bases lay in between. Per the germline V gene, CDR1 is SGHNT and CDR2 is YENEEA. This chain's CDR3 is CASSLDLGWGPQKSTGELFF. DNA of the CDR3: TGTGCCAGCAGCTTAGATCTTGGTTGGGGGCCCCAAAAAAGCACCGGGGAGCTGTTTTTT.

This rearrangement joins TRBV18 to TRBJ2-3, with 11 bases lining up with TRBD2. The CDR3 is 16 residues long. V shed 5 bases, J shed 1 base, and the junction held 5 bases outside the gene matches. Germline V gene data show CDR1 as KGHSH and CDR2 as LQKENI. The CDR3 reads CASSSSSGRRTDTQYF. The CDR3 nucleotides are TGTGCCAGCTCATCTTCTAGCGGGAGGCGCACAGATACGCAGTATTTT.

Ten or more counts support this clone. The chain combines TRBV10-3 with TRBJ2-2; 9 nucleotides line up with TRBD2. Germline CDR1 and CDR2: ENHRY and SYGVKD. The trim removed 8 bases at V and 6 bases at J, leaving 7 bases unmatched. The CDR3 covers 14 residues. The CDR3 nucleotides are TGTGCCATCGCCGGACTAGCGTCGGCCGGGGAGCTGTTTTTT. This codes for CAIAGLASAGELFF.

Notes on this clone: Different DNA sequences within this sample yield the same CDR3. The chain recombines TRBV27 with TRBJ2-1; 7 nucleotides line up with TRBD1. Trimming took 5 bases from V and 6 from J; bases not matched to a gene: 4. This CDR3 contains 13 residues. Germline V lookup: CDR1 MNHEY, CDR2 SMNVEV (reference sequence). The CDR3 region has the DNA TGTGCCAGCAGTCCATCAGGGGGCAATGAGCAGTTCTTC. Translated, it gives CASSPSGGNEQFF.

The chain employs TRBV7-6 and TRBJ2-1; possible D gene TRBD1, 6 bases. The V and J ends lost 5 bases and 7 bases respectively, with 18 bases between them. Germline loops: CDR1 SGHVS, CDR2 FNYEAQ. CDR3 length: 15 amino acids. The chain's CDR3 is CASSPTRQQGNEQFF. CDR3 in DNA: TGTGCCAGCAGCCCTACTCGACAACAGGGTAATGAGCAGTTCTTC.

The chain joins TRBV18 to TRBJ1-5; 12 bases are shared with TRBD1. The CDR3 is 19 residues long. The V and J ends lost 3 bases and 1 base, in that order; junction bases with no gene match: 10. Germline-derived CDR1 and CDR2 are KGHSH and LQKENI. CDR3 coding DNA: TGTGCCAGCTCACCGGCGGGACAGGGGGCGGTGGGGAGCAATCAGCCCCAGCATTTT. Translating gives CASSPAGQGAVGSNQPQHF.

Concerning this clone itself: A far larger clone is one nucleotide away, so this likely arose from a read error. The genes are TRBV2 and TRBJ2-7, with D uncertain. The CDR3 has 11 amino acids. Germline assignment: CDR1 SNHLY and CDR2 FYNNEI. Trimming took off 6 bases at V and 2 bases at J, with 5 bases between the two ends. The CDR3 nucleotides are TGTGCCAGCAGCAAAACCTACGAGCAGTACTTC. The encoded protein is CASSKTYEQYF.

V gene TRBV19 combines with J gene TRBJ1-2, with 8 bases that match TRBD1. V dropped 5 bases and J dropped 0; count of bases not matched to a gene: 5. The CDR3 length is 15 residues. The germline CDR1 and CDR2 sequences are LNHDA and SQIVND (reference sequence). The CDR3 reads CASSGMGQANYGYTF. The CDR3, as DNA: TGTGCCAGTAGTGGAATGGGACAGGCTAACTATGGCTACACCTTC.

The chain employs TRBV7-6 and TRBJ2-1; TRBD2 is a possible D gene (7 bases). Deletions cut 2 bases from V and 9 bases from J, with 23 bases between. The length of the CDR3 is 17 residues. The germline gives CDR1 SGHVS, CDR2 FNYEAQ. The CDR3 region has the DNA TGTGCCAGCAGCTTAAGGGGGGGAGGCTATGCTGGTGCTGAGCAGTTCTTC. As protein: CASSLRGGGYAGAEQFF.

The DNA for the CDR3 is TGTGCCAGCAGTCTGGACAGGTCAGCTAACTATGGCTACACCTTC. This gives the protein CASSLDRSANYGYTF. This chain connects TRBV7-8 to TRBJ1-2; TRBD1 matches at 7 bases. The CDR3 contains 15 residues. Per the germline V gene, CDR1 is SGHVS and CDR2 is FQNEAQ. V shed 6 bases, J shed 0 bases, and the junction held 7 bases outside the gene matches. Filled out from reference TRBV7-8 and TRBJ1-2, the complete variable domain reads GAGVSQSPRYKVAKRGQDVALRCDPISGHVSLFWYQQALGQGPEFLTYFQNEAQLDKSGLPSDRFFAERPEGSVSTLKIQRTQQEDSAVYLCASSLDRSANYGYTFGSGTRLTVV.

The chain couples TRBV28 to TRBJ1-1; D might be TRBD1 (5 bases). Germline V gene sequence: CDR1 MDHEN, CDR2 SYDVKM. Trimming pared 5 bases from V and 5 bases from J, leaving 21 bases between. CDR3 size: 16 residues. Here the CDR3 reads CASSLPLGQGGTEAFF. The DNA for the CDR3 is TGTGCCAGCAGTCTACCCCTCGGGCAGGGAGGAACTGAAGCTTTCTTT.

The rearrangement links TRBV4-1 to TRBJ1-6, with D possibly matching TRBD1 (5 bases). The CDR3 length is 13 residues. Between the trimmed V and J ends, which lost 4 bases and 9 bases, there was a span of 10 bases. Germline V gene data show CDR1 as MGHRA and CDR2 as YSYEKL. The CDR3: CASSPGRVSPLHF. The DNA of the CDR3 is TGCGCCAGCAGCCCCGGCAGGGTTTCACCCCTCCACTTT.

The rearrangement joins TRBV28 to TRBJ2-1, with D possibly TRBD2 on 6 matching bases. With 10 bases removed from V and 7 bases from J, the gap between germline ends came to 26 bases. The CDR3 has 16 amino acids. Germline CDR1 is MDHEN and CDR2 is SYDVKM. CDR3 nucleotide sequence: TGTGCCACCACTCCTTTTAGCGGTCCCCAGGGAAATGAGCAGTTCTTC. It translates to CATTPFSGPQGNEQFF.

The genes are TRBV11-2 and TRBJ1-1; 12 bases align to TRBD1. V lost 3 bases, J lost 4 bases, and 6 bases stayed unmatched. The germline V gene encodes CDR1 SGHAT and CDR2 FQNNGV. The CDR3 extends over 16 amino acids. The CDR3 bases are TGTGCCAGCAGCTTTACCGGGACAGGGGGCGTCACTGAAGCTTTCTTT. Translating gives CASSFTGTGGVTEAFF.

The V and J genes are TRBV28 and TRBJ2-5; no firm D call. Germline CDR1 and CDR2: MDHEN and SYDVKM. The CDR3 runs 13 residues. V lost 4 bases, J lost 9 bases, and 15 bases lay in between. The CDR3 DNA follows: TGTGCCAGCAGTTCGTACCTGCTAGGCGCCCAGTACTTC. Its translation: CASSSYLLGAQYF.

The rearrangement joins TRBV18 to TRBJ1-5; maybe TRBD1 (5 bases). The CDR3 is made up of 17 amino acids. Trimming took 4 bases from V and 2 from J, leaving 18 bases between them. Germline CDR1 is KGHSH and CDR2 is LQKENI. CDR3 nucleotides: TGTGCCAGCTCACGATACCGGGACCGGGGGGGCAATCAGCCCCAGCATTTT. Its translation is CASSRYRDRGGNQPQHF.

V gene TRBV6-1 combines with J gene TRBJ2-7, with 11 bases aligning to TRBD2. Germline CDR1 MNHNS, CDR2 SASEGT. The CDR3 runs 14 residues. The ends lost 6 bases at V and 2 bases at J; junction bases unmatched: 3. The CDR3 region has the DNA TGTGCCAGCAGGCCGGGACTAGCGGCCTACGAGCAGTACTTC. This encodes CASRPGLAAYEQYF.

As regards this clone: This same CDR3 is encoded by further DNA sequences in the sample. The V call is TRBV28, the J call TRBJ2-1, with D possibly matching TRBD1 (5 bases). Germline V gene data show CDR1 as MDHEN and CDR2 as SYDVKM. Trimming left V 2 bases short and J 0 bases short, with 11 bases between. This CDR3 contains 16 residues. In DNA form, the CDR3 reads TGTGCCAGCAGTTTAGGTGGGGCCTCCTCCTACAATGAGCAGTTCTTC. This codes for CASSLGGASSYNEQFF. Looking up the rest from reference TRBV28 and TRBJ2-1 gives the full variable domain: DVKVTQSSRYLVKRTGEKVFLECVQDMDHENMFWYRQDPGLGLRLIYFSYDVKMKEKGDIPEGYSVSREKKERFSLILESASTNQTSMYLCASSLGGASSYNEQFFGPGTRLTVL.

This chain connects TRBV5-4 to TRBJ2-1, with 9 nucleotides matching TRBD2. CDR1 and CDR2 from the germline V gene are SGHNT and YYREEE (reference sequence). Trimming at V came to 4 bases and at J to 5 bases, leaving 10 bases not matched to a gene. This CDR3 comprises 16 residues. The CDR3 nucleotides are TGTGCCAGCAGCCCTTGGGCGGGAGGGCCAAACAATGAGCAGTTCTTC. Protein sequence: CASSPWAGGPNNEQFF. Full variable domain (rest looked up from reference TRBV5-4 and TRBJ2-1): ETGVTQSPTHLIKTRGQQVTLRCSSQSGHNTVSWYQQALGQGPQFIFQYYREEENGRGNFPPRFSGLQFPNYSSELNVNALELDDSALYLCASSPWAGGPNNEQFFGPGTRLTVL.

The rearrangement links TRBV7-3 to TRBJ2-1; TRBD1 is a possible D gene (6 bases). This CDR3 comprises 15 residues. Germline loops: CDR1 SGHTA, CDR2 FQGTGA. Trimming stripped 5 bases from V and 4 bases from J, with 15 bases between. In nucleotides, the CDR3 is TGTGCCAGCAGCCGGCAGGGGAGTGAGTACAATGAGCAGTTCTTC. This codes for CASSRQGSEYNEQFF.

The J gene is TRBJ1-2, the V gene TRBV6-1; 9 bases are a match to TRBD1. This CDR3 region has 14 residues. The V segment lost 5 bases and the J segment 3 bases; nucleotides outside the gene matches: 4. Germline values: CDR1 MNHNS, CDR2 SASEGT. The CDR3 loop reads CASSRTGADYGYTF. DNA for the CDR3: TGTGCCAGCAGTCGGACAGGGGCAGACTATGGCTACACCTTC.

The chain recombines TRBV27 with TRBJ1-2; a weak D match, TRBD1 (6 bases). Germline CDR1 is MNHEY and CDR2 is SMNVEV (reference sequence). Trimming took 4 bases from V and 1 from J, leaving 13 bases between them. There are 15 residues in the CDR3. The CDR3: CASSSWGGHNYGYTF. CDR3 sequence (DNA): TGTGCCAGCAGTTCCTGGGGGGGGCATAACTATGGCTACACCTTC.

This rearrangement joins TRBV30 to TRBJ2-5; a possible D gene is TRBD1 (6 bases). This CDR3 has 14 residues. Germline V gene sequence: CDR1 GTSNPN, CDR2 SVGIG (reference sequence). Trimming stripped 2 bases from V and 2 bases from J, with 12 bases between. Written as DNA, the CDR3 is TGTGCCTGGAGTTCGACAGGTGGGCAAGAGACCCAGTACTTC. It translates to CAWSSTGGQETQYF.